This T cell receptor beta chain was recorded in a study of cytomegalovirus exposure and HLA in healthy donors (dated by TCRdb to about 2017). With respect to the entire study: The 666 repertoires of the first cohort and the roughly 120 validation repertoires were produced on the same platform, according to a later analysis. The study combined high-throughput TCR immunosequencing, statistical association of individual TCRs with disease status, and machine learning to predict cytomegalovirus infection status. In addition to the first cohort of 650 to 800 subjects, a separate validation cohort of 130 or so different subjects was used. The study aimed to test whether cataloging public T cell receptors could reveal signatures of past pathogen exposure. Points the paper makes about the study in general: All 110 or so repertoires were used to score co-occurrence in the validation cohort in a later analysis, because that analysis had no HLA typing for the cohort. Most TCR sequences were observed very rarely across donors, whereas some public TCRs were present in many individuals. In both the original and validation cohorts, the classifier was reported to diagnose cytomegalovirus status with high specificity and sensitivity. In vitro tests confirmed that a few of the cytomegalovirus-associated TCR beta chains recognize cytomegalovirus antigens. Subsequent analysis determined that TCRs grouped into clusters in the first cohort also showed a tendency toward co-occurrence across the 90 to 150 validation repertoires, and 90% to 95% of cluster scores exceeded 0. The authors suggested that the approach could potentially be extended to other disease states and immunological phenotypes. In the study, 164 TCR beta chains were listed as associated with cytomegalovirus.

The method behind the library was the immunoSEQ multiplex PCR assay. The study's processing was this. To diagnose cytomegalovirus status from the catalog of TCR beta chain sequences, a statistical classification framework was built. Drawn from immuneACCESS, this table holds only the in-frame rearrangements with V and J called that TCRdb kept. Clones are partly lost; checked studies trace under half to an unresolved V gene and leave the rest unexplained. Clonal size and the V and J genes are those of that table, whereas D and trimming came from the DNA. The sample profile shows about 150,000 clones; roughly 90% of them were found once. The ten top clones hold 0.6% to 0.8% of the sample. Concerning this clone itself: Its specific antigen is unknown. No much larger clone exists at a distance of one base, and base qualities are not known.

The donors were included in the validation cohort of 120 subjects, a group kept apart from the roughly 700-subject first cohort. The germline V and J ends show losses of 0 bases and 7 bases respectively, and no gene match explains 1 base of the junction. In the germline V gene (reference sequence), CDR1 corresponds to GTSNPN and CDR2 to SVGIG. The CDR3, cysteine through phenylalanine, is 13 amino acids long. This entry keeps only the CDR3 DNA: 39 bases, framed from base 1. The material sequenced was PBMCs. This sequence was found in a man between 18 and 29 years old in good health and CMV-seronegative. This sequence uses TRBV30 and TRBJ2-4; 9 bases in the junction line up with TRBD1. The DNA sequence is given as TGTGCCTGGAGTGTACAGGGGGCGAACATTCAGTACTTC. This gives the protein CAWSVQGANIQYF.